This is a list of T cell receptor beta chains from one sample in a study of T cells in localized non-small cell lung cancer. The method was immunoSEQ multiplex PCR; TCRdb's version includes in-frame clones alone and lacks a portion of them. This table holds roughly 30,000 clones, 85% to 90% found once. Sample: peripheral blood, taken before any cancer treatment. The source of these receptors is a female donor over 55 with stage I lung adenocarcinoma. The CDR3 runs from the conserved cysteine through the conserved F or W. D genes are given only for firm matches. Expanded clones are given a class, and other clones once, few, many or no size at all.

DNA: TGTGCCAGCCGCCGGGACAGGAACTATGGCTACACCTTC
CDR3: CASRRDRNYGYTF
size: .
D: TRBD1
J: TRBJ1-2
V: TRBV19

DNA: TGTGCCAGCTCACCTGGGACAGGGAGAAACGAGCAGTACTTC
CDR3: CASSPGTGRNEQYF
size: .
D: TRBD1
J: TRBJ2-7
V: TRBV18

DNA: TGTGCCAGCAGTTACTCAGGGACATATTGGGATTACGAGCAGTACTTC
CDR3: CASSYSGTYWDYEQYF
size: .
D: .
J: TRBJ2-7
V: TRBV6-5

DNA: TGTGCCATCAGTGAAGGCGAGGGACAGGGGGGCTACGAGCAGTACTTC
CDR3: CAISEGEGQGGYEQYF
size: .
D: TRBD1
J: TRBJ2-7
V: TRBV10-3

DNA: TGTGCCATCAGTGGAGGGGGCCTCAGCTCTGGAAACACCATATATTTT
CDR3: CAISGGGLSSGNTIYF
size: few
D: TRBD1
J: TRBJ1-3
V: TRBV10-3

DNA: TGTGCCGTGGGCACTAGCGGAAACCCTTACTCTGGGGCCAACGTCCTGACTTTC
CDR3: CAVGTSGNPYSGANVLTF
size: .
D: TRBD2
J: TRBJ2-6
V: TRBV7-2

DNA: TGTGCCAGCAGCGTAGTGGCTAGCGGGAACTCCTACAATGAGCAGTTCTTC
CDR3: CASSVVASGNSYNEQFF
size: .
D: TRBD2
J: TRBJ2-1
V: TRBV9

DNA: TGTGCCAGCGCCGGGCCACAGGGGGGGACCGGGGAGCTGTTTTTT
CDR3: CASAGPQGGTGELFF
size: .
D: .
J: TRBJ2-2
V: TRBV2

DNA: TGTGCCAGCAGTACCCTGGTTACCTACGAGCAGTACTTC
CDR3: CASSTLVTYEQYF
size: .
D: .
J: TRBJ2-7
V: TRBV6-6

DNA: TGTGCCAGCAGCCTCCCCGGGACCGTCGTCGAGCAGTACTTC
CDR3: CASSLPGTVVEQYF
size: once
D: .
J: TRBJ2-7
V: TRBV28

DNA: TGTGCCAGCAGTCCGGGGACAGGGGACAATCAGCCCCAGCATTTT
CDR3: CASSPGTGDNQPQHF
size: .
D: TRBD1
J: TRBJ1-5
V: TRBV28

DNA: TGTGCCAGCAGGAGGGGAGGGGCCGAAGAGCAGTTCTTC
CDR3: CASRRGGAEEQFF
size: once
D: TRBD2
J: TRBJ2-1
V: TRBV2

DNA: TGTGCCAGCAGTCCCGACCGTAACTATGGCTACACCTTC
CDR3: CASSPDRNYGYTF
size: .
D: .
J: TRBJ1-2
V: TRBV5-4

DNA: TGTGCCTGGAGGGGAAAGGGGGCCGACACTGAAGCTTTCTTT
CDR3: CAWRGKGADTEAFF
size: .
D: TRBD1
J: TRBJ1-1
V: TRBV30

DNA: TGTGCCAGTAGTATAGGGACTAGCGGGATCGCAAAAGAGACCCAGTACTTC
CDR3: CASSIGTSGIAKETQYF
size: .
D: TRBD2
J: TRBJ2-5
V: TRBV19

DNA: TGCGCCAGCACCTCCGGGACTAGCAATGAGCAGTTCTTC
CDR3: CASTSGTSNEQFF
size: .
D: TRBD2
J: TRBJ2-1
V: TRBV5-1

DNA: TGTGCCAGCAGTGAATGGGACAGGGGCGTGGGTGGGCAGTATTTT
CDR3: CASSEWDRGVGGQYF
size: .
D: TRBD1
J: TRBJ2-3
V: TRBV2

DNA: TGTGCCAGCAGCTTACGGGGGAGTCATTACAATGAGCAGTTCTTC
CDR3: CASSLRGSHYNEQFF
size: few
D: .
J: TRBJ2-1
V: TRBV7-9

DNA: TGTGCCAGCCGACTAGCGGGATCCCAAGAGACCCAGTACTTC
CDR3: CASRLAGSQETQYF
size: .
D: TRBD2
J: TRBJ2-5
V: TRBV28

DNA: TGTGCCAGCAGTTACTCGACTAGCGAAACCTACGAGCAGTACTTC
CDR3: CASSYSTSETYEQYF
size: .
D: TRBD2
J: TRBJ2-7
V: TRBV6-5

DNA: TGTGCCAGCAGCTTAAGACGTACGACAGGGCTTAATGAAAAACTGTTTTTT
CDR3: CASSLRRTTGLNEKLFF
size: .
D: TRBD1
J: TRBJ1-4
V: TRBV7-8

DNA: TGCGCCAGCAGCCGTAGTAGGGGCTCTGGGGCCAACGTCCTGACTTTC
CDR3: CASSRSRGSGANVLTF
size: .
D: .
J: TRBJ2-6
V: TRBV4-3

DNA: TGCAGTGCTAGCGAAGAGACCCAGTACTTC
CDR3: CSASEETQYF
size: .
D: .
J: TRBJ2-5
V: TRBV20-1

DNA: TGTGCCAGCAGCCTCTATAGCAATCAGCCCCAGCATTTT
CDR3: CASSLYSNQPQHF
size: few
D: .
J: TRBJ1-5
V: TRBV9

DNA: TGTGCCAGCAGCGCGGGGCGGGGACAGAGGTACTATGGCTACACCTTC
CDR3: CASSAGRGQRYYGYTF
size: .
D: TRBD1
J: TRBJ1-2
V: TRBV7-2

DNA: TGTGCCAGCAACCCCAGACAGGAAAACATTCAGTACTTC
CDR3: CASNPRQENIQYF
size: .
D: .
J: TRBJ2-4
V: TRBV28